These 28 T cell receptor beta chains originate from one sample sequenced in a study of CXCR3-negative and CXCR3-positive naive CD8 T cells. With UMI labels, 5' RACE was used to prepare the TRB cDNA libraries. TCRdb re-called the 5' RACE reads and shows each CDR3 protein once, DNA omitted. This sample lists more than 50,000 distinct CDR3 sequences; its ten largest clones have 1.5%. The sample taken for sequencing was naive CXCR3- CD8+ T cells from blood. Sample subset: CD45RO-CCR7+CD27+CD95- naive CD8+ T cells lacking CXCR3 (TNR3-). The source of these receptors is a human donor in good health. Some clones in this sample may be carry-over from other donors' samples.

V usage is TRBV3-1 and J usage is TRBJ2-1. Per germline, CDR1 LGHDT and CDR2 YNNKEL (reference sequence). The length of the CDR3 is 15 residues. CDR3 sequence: CASSQEWGSYNEQFF.

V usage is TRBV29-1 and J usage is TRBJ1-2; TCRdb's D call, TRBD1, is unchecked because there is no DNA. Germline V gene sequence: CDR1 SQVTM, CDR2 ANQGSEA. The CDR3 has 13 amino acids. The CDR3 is CSAGQVSNYGYTF.

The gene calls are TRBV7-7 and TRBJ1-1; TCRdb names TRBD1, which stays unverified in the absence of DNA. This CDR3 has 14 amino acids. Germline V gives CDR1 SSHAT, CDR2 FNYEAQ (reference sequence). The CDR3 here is CASSPAGTGSEAFF. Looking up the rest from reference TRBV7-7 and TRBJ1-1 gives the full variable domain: GAGVSQSPRYKVTKRGQDVTLRCDPISSHATLYWYQQALGQGPEFLTYFNYEAQPDKSGLPSDRFSAERPEGSISTLTIQRTEQRDSAMYRCASSPAGTGSEAFFGQGTRLTVV.

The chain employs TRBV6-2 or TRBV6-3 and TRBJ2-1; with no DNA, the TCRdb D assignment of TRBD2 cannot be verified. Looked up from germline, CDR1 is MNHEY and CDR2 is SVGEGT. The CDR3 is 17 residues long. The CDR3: CASSYPALRGSYNEQFF.

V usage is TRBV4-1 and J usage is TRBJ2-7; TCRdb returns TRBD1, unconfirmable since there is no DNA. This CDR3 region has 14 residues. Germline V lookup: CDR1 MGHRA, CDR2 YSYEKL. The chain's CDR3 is CASSKGQNSYEQYF.

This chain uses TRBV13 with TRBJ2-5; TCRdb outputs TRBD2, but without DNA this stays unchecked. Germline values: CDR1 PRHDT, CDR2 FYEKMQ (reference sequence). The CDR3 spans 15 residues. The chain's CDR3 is CASSLGLGGKETQYF.

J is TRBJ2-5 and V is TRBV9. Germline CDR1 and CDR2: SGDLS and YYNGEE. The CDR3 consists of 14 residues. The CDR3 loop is CASSVGGQWETQYF.

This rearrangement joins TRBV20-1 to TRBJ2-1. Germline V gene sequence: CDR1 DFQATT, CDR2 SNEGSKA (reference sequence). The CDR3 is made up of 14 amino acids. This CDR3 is CSASWFSRYNEQFF.

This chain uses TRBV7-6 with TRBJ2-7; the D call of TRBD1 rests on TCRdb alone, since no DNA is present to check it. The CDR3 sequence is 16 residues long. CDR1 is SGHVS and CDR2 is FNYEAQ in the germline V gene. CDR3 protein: CASSLEPGGPSYEQYF.

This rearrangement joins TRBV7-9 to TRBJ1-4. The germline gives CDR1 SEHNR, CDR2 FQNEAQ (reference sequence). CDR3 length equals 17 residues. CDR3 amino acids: CASSLSGRGATNEKLFF.

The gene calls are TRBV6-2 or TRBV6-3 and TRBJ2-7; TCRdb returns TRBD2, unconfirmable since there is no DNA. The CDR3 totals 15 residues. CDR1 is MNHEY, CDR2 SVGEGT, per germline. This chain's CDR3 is CASSYLGTGTYEQYF.

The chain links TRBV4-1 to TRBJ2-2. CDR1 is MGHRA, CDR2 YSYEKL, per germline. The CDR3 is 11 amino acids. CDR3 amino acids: CASSRGGELFF.

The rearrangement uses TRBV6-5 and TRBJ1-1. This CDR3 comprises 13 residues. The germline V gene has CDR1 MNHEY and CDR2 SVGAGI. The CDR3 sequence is CASSYDLIAEAFF.

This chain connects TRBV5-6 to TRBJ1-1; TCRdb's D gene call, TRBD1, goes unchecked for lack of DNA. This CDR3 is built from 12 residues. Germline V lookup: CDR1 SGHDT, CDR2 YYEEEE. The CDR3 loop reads CASSAGTSEAFF.

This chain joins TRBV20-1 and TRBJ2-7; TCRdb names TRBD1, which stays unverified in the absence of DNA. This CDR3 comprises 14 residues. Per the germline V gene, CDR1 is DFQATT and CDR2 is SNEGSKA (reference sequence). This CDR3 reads CSASGTDKRYEQYF.

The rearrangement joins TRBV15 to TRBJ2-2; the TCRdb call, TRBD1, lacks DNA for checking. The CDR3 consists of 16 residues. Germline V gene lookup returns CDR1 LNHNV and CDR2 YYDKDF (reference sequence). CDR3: CATSRPTGWGTGELFF.

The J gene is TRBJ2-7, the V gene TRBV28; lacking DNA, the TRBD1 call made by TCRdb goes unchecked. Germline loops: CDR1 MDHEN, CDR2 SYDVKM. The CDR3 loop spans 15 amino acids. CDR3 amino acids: CASSLGTGGSYEQYF. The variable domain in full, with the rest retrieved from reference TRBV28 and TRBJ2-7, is DVKVTQSSRYLVKRTGEKVFLECVQDMDHENMFWYRQDPGLGLRLIYFSYDVKMKEKGDIPEGYSVSREKKERFSLILESASTNQTSMYLCASSLGTGGSYEQYFGPGTRLTVT.

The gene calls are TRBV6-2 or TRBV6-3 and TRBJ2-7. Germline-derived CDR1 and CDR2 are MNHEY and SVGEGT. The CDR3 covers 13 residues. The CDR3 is CASSYSELSEQYF.

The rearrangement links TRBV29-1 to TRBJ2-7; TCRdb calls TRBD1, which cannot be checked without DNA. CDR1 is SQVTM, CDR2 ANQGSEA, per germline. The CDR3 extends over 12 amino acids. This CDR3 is CSVVTGDYEQYF.

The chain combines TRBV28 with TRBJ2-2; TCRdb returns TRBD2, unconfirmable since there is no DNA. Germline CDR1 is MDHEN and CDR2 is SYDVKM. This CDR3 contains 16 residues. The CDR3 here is CASSPDSRTGTGELFF.

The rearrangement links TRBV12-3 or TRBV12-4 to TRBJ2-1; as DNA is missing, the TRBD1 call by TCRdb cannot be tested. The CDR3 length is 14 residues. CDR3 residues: CASSPRTGDNEQFF.

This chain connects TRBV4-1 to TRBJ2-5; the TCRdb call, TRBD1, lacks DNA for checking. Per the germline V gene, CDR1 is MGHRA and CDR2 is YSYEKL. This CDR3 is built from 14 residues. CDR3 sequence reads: CASSQEGREETQYF.

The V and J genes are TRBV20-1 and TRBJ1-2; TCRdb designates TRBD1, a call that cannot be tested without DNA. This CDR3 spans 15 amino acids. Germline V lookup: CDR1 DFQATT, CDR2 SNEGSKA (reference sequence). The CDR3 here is CSARDRAGGNYGYTF.

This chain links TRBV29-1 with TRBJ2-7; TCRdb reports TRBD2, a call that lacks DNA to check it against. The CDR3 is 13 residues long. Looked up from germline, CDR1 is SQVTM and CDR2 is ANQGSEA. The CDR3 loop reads CSVESREDYEQYF.

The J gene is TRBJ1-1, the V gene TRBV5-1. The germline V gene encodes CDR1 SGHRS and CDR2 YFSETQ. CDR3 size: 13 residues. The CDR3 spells CASSRGGFTEAFF. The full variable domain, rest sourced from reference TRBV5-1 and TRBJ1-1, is KAGVTQTPRYLIKTRGQQVTLSCSPISGHRSVSWYQQTPGQGLQFLFEYFSETQRNKGNFPGRFSGRQFSNSRSEMNVSTLELGDSALYLCASSRGGFTEAFFGQGTRLTVV.

This CDR3 reads CSVLNPQLAQETQYF. The V and J genes are TRBV29-1 and TRBJ2-5; lacking DNA, the TRBD2 call made by TCRdb goes unchecked. The CDR3 covers 15 residues. From germline, CDR1 is SQVTM and CDR2 ANQGSEA. Based on the CDR3 plus reference TRBV29-1 and TRBJ2-5, the full variable domain is SAVISQKPSRDICQRGTSLTIQCQVDSQVTMMFWYRQQPGQSLTLIATANQGSEATYESGFVIDKFPISRPNLTFSTLTVSNMSPEDSSIYLCSVLNPQLAQETQYFGPGTRLLVL.

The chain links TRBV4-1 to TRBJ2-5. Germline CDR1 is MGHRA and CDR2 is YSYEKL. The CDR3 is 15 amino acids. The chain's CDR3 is CASSQAPSDGETQYF.

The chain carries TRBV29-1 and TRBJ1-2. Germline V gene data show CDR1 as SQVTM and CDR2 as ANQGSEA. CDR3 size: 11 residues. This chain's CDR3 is CSVGFEVNYTF.